This TCR beta chain was sequenced in a study of OX40 agonist ivuxolimab in advanced cancers. Study-wide background: Partial responses were recorded for three patients, including one with hepatocellular carcinoma and two with cutaneous melanoma.

About this clone: No antigen is known for it.

General study results and limits: The antigens recognized by the expanded peripheral T cells, that is their antigen specificity, were not determined. Clonal expansion by week 6 occurred in CD4+ and CD8+ blood T cells (at 0.1 to 3.0 mg/kg).

CDR3 length: 13 amino acids. Germline V lookup: CDR1 MNHNS, CDR2 SASEGT. V shed 10 bases and J shed 3 bases, with 15 bases lying between them. Only in-frame clones appear in the TCRdb table, and some are missing; sequencing was by immunoSEQ multiplex PCR. The sample has under 50,000 clones; 88% are singletons. The specimen comprised CD4+ or CD8+ T cells sorted from blood, sampled in a trial of the OX40 agonist ivuxolimab. The receptor comes from an adult with an advanced solid tumor such as melanoma, head and neck, liver or kidney cancer. The chain couples TRBV6-1 to TRBJ1-1; no definite D call. CDR3 region: CATGGQFYTEAFF. Written as DNA, the CDR3 is TGTGCCACCGGAGGGCAGTTCTACACTGAAGCTTTCTTT.